This TCR beta chain is drawn from a study of CD8+ T cells in alopecia areata. Reverse transcription of extracted RNA yielded cDNA, which provided the sequencing template. Libraries were prepared by immunoSEQ multiplex PCR; TCRdb keeps only in-frame clonotypes and omits some of them. Among 200,000 to 250,000 clones listed, around 65% were seen once. This CDR3 is built from 12 residues. Trimming took 2 bases from V and 6 from J; bases not matched to a gene: 4. From germline, CDR1 is GTSNPN and CDR2 SVGIG (reference sequence). Stated treatment: oral pan-JAK inhibitor, 5-10 mg twice daily. Peripheral blood samples and lesional scalp punch biopsies were obtained from alopecia areata patients.

This material consisted of CD4+ T cells sorted from blood, taken at week 4, from a patient treated with tofacitinib. This TCR derives from a human donor with alopecia areata. The J gene is TRBJ2-7, the V gene TRBV30; 7 nucleotides line up with TRBD1. The CDR3 DNA is TGTGCCTGGAGTATGACAGGGTCCGAGCAGTACTTC. Amino acids: CAWSMTGSEQYF.